The rows below give T cell receptor beta chains drawn from one sample of a study of blood T cell repertoires in COVID-19. Assay: immunoSEQ multiplex PCR; the TCRdb copy retains only in-frame clones and omits some. The repertoire consists of more than 90,000 clones, with around 85% occurring once and the leading ten covering less than 2%. Material: peripheral blood. The receptors derive from a woman aged 70-85 years with active or convalescent COVID-19. Both conserved end residues are part of each CDR3. Fields, in order: D gene, J gene, clone size, V gene, CDR3 DNA, CDR3 protein. A D gene is named only where the DNA matches it firmly. Clone size, where shown, is once, few, many, or a class for clones that have expanded.

>TRBD1|TRBJ1-2|-|TRBV25-1
TGTGCCAGCAGTGCCCAGGGGGCGCGGGGCTACACCTTC
CASSAQGARGYTF
>-|TRBJ1-5|-|TRBV4-1
TGCGCCAGCAGCCAAGAGCCGGGAAATCAGCCCCAGCATTTT
CASSQEPGNQPQHF
>TRBD2|TRBJ2-5|once|TRBV15
TGTGCCACCAGCACTGGGGGACTAGCGAGGGGAGAGACCCAGTACTTC
CATSTGGLARGETQYF
>-|TRBJ1-2|-|TRBV2
TGTGCCAGCAGTGAAAACGAGGGCTATGGCTACACCTTC
CASSENEGYGYTF
>-|TRBJ1-4|-|TRBV6-5
TGTGCCAGCAGCGAGGGGGGACTAGGGGAAAAACTGTTTTTT
CASSEGGLGEKLFF
>-|TRBJ2-1|-|TRBV6-2/TRBV6-3
TGTGCCAGCAGTCGGGACTTCCCCGGTTTTATGTACAATGAGCAGTTCTTC
CASSRDFPGFMYNEQFF
>-|TRBJ2-1|-|TRBV19
TGTGCCACGAGACCAACTGGGGCCACCGGTGAGCAGTTCTTC
CATRPTGATGEQFF
>-|TRBJ1-6|-|TRBV5-5
TGTGCCAGCAGCTTGAGGAGCTCCTATAATTCACCCCTCCACTTT
CASSLRSSYNSPLHF
>-|TRBJ2-1|-|TRBV2
TGTGCCAGCAGTAGCCTAAATGAGCAGTTCTTC
CASSSLNEQFF
>TRBD2|TRBJ2-1|-|TRBV15
TGTGCCACCAGCAGAGATGTTGGCGGGGGGCACTACAATGAGCAGTTCTTC
CATSRDVGGGHYNEQFF
>TRBD1|TRBJ2-3|-|TRBV28
TGTGCCAGCAGTATTGGGACAGGGGACACAGATACGCAGTATTTT
CASSIGTGDTDTQYF
>TRBD2|TRBJ2-7|-|TRBV5-4
TGTGCCAGCAGCAACAAGCGGGGGGGAAACGAGCAGTACTTC
CASSNKRGGNEQYF
>-|TRBJ1-1|-|TRBV24-1
TGTGCCACCAGTGATTTGCGAACAGGATGGGATGGGAACACTGAAGCTTTCTTT
CATSDLRTGWDGNTEAFF
>-|TRBJ1-6|once|TRBV6-6
TGTGCCAGCAAGGTGGGAGTTCGCTATAATTCACCCCTCCACTTT
CASKVGVRYNSPLHF
>-|TRBJ1-4|-|TRBV7-9
TGTGCCAGCAGCTTAGTCGGAGTAACTAATGAAAAACTGTTTTTT
CASSLVGVTNEKLFF
>-|TRBJ1-1|few|TRBV16
TGTGCCAGCAGCCAGCAGGGTACTGAAGCTTTCTTT
CASSQQGTEAFF
>TRBD1|TRBJ2-7|-|TRBV7-2
TGTGCCAGCAGCTGGGGGACAGGGGCCGCCTACGAGCAGTACTTC
CASSWGTGAAYEQYF
>TRBD2|TRBJ2-1|-|TRBV5-4
TGTGCCAGCAGCTTGGCTGGCCCTAGCGGATACAATGAGCAGTTCTTC
CASSLAGPSGYNEQFF
>-|TRBJ2-7|-|TRBV27
TGTGCCAGCAGCCACCTTGGGGGGGGCTCGGGAGAGCAGTACTTC
CASSHLGGGSGEQYF
>TRBD1|TRBJ1-5|-|TRBV2
TGTGCCAGCAGTGTAATACAGGGGGCTGAGCCCCAGCATTTT
CASSVIQGAEPQHF
>TRBD1|TRBJ1-2|-|TRBV11-2
TGTGCCAGCAGCTTATCCCCGGGACAGACCTATGGCTACACCTTC
CASSLSPGQTYGYTF
>-|TRBJ1-5|-|TRBV28
TGTGCCAGCAGTTTATTGGGAGGCAATCAGCCCCAGCATTTT
CASSLLGGNQPQHF
>-|TRBJ1-5|-|TRBV27
TGTGCCAGCAGCATAGACACCCATGGCAATCAGCCCCAGCATTTT
CASSIDTHGNQPQHF
>TRBD2|TRBJ2-1|once|TRBV5-6
TGTGCCAGCAGCCTGGGACTAGCGGCCAGAGGGGGCAATGAGCAGTTCTTC
CASSLGLAARGGNEQFF
>-|TRBJ1-6|-|TRBV6-6
TGTGCCAGCGGCCCCAGGGGTTGGGATTCACCCCTCCACTTT
CASGPRGWDSPLHF
>-|TRBJ2-5|-|TRBV5-1
TGCGCCAGCAGCTGGGGGACAACTAGGGAAGAGACCCAGTACTTC
CASSWGTTREETQYF